This is a list of T cell receptor beta chains from one sample in a study of CXCR3-negative and CXCR3-positive naive CD8 T cells. For each CDR3 protein, TCRdb gives one entry from its re-call of the 5' RACE reads, without DNA. This sample lists around 60,000 distinct CDR3 sequences; its ten largest clones have approximately 0.5%. The material sequenced was naive CXCR3+ CD8+ T cells from blood. The source is a human donor in good health. Some clones in this sample may be carry-over from other donors' samples. The CDR3 runs from the conserved cysteine through the conserved F or W.

CDR3 protein,J gene,V gene
CASSQTAGVTYEQYF,TRBJ2-7,TRBV14
CASSVGLAGYEQYF,TRBJ2-7,TRBV9
CATSGDGDYGYTF,TRBJ1-2,TRBV15
CANPQQDGTEAFF,TRBJ1-1,TRBV2
CASSVEEGAYEQYF,TRBJ2-7,TRBV9
CASSQAGQNTGELFF,TRBJ2-2,TRBV4-2
CASSQDSWGQPQHF,TRBJ1-5,TRBV14
CSAFGTSSNIQYF,TRBJ2-4,TRBV20-1
CASSGQRTLKGELFF,TRBJ2-2,TRBV9
CASSLFGGGSADTQYF,TRBJ2-3,TRBV5-6
CATLDTESSYNEQFF,TRBJ2-1,TRBV10-3